A single sample gave rise to the 17 T cell receptor beta chains below, sequenced in a study of blood T cell repertoires in COVID-19. Assay used: immunoSEQ multiplex PCR; TCRdb lists only in-frame clones, some missing. The sample gives about 94,000 clones, approximately 80% of which show up once; roughly 6.7% is in the top ten. The material sequenced was peripheral blood. The origin of the receptors is a man between 65 and 85 years old with COVID-19, enrolled during active disease.

A few counts support this clone. The V call is TRBV11-2, the J call TRBJ1-6, with 8 bases lining up with TRBD1. CDR1 and CDR2 (germline): SGHAT, FQNNGV. Trimming cost V 6 bases and J 10 bases; bases outside gene matches: 11. The CDR3 consists of 15 residues. For the CDR3, the DNA is TGTGCCAGCAGTCTAACGGACAGGGTAACATCACCCCTCCACTTT. Encoded protein: CASSLTDRVTSPLHF.

The chain joins TRBV30 to TRBJ1-4; D is undetermined. The V gene's germline CDR1 is GTSNPN and CDR2 SVGIG (reference sequence). V lost 3 bases, J lost 3 bases, and 8 bases lay in between. This CDR3 is 13 amino acids long. The CDR3, as DNA: TGTGCCTGGAGCCGCCAGTCTAATGAAAAACTGTTTTTT. Its translation is CAWSRQSNEKLFF.

The J gene is TRBJ1-2, the V gene TRBV18; TRBD1 agrees at 8 bases. The CDR3 has 15 residues. Germline loops: CDR1 KGHSH, CDR2 LQKENI. The J segment lost 5 bases and the V segment lost 2 bases, leaving 7 bases of the junction unmatched. The CDR3 reads CASSPAGQGSYGYTF. DNA for the CDR3: TGTGCCAGCTCACCAGCCGGACAGGGATCTTATGGCTACACCTTC.

The chain couples TRBV29-1 to TRBJ2-5, with 7 positions matching TRBD2. The CDR3 has 14 amino acids. CDR1 and CDR2 from the germline V gene are SQVTM and ANQGSEA. V gave up 7 bases and J gave up 4 bases; unmatched junction bases: 12. The CDR3 reads CSAESLRERETQYF. Here the CDR3 DNA reads TGCAGCGCCGAAAGCTTGCGGGAGAGAGAGACCCAGTACTTC.

V usage is TRBV28 and J usage is TRBJ2-7; 10 bases match TRBD1. Germline loops: CDR1 MDHEN, CDR2 SYDVKM. With 7 bases clipped from V and 4 bases from J, the junction kept 4 bases outside the gene matches. The CDR3 has 13 amino acids. CDR3 sequence (DNA): TGTGCCAGCATTTGGACAGGGGGGTACGAGCAGTACTTC. Translated, it gives CASIWTGGYEQYF.

The V call is TRBV11-2, the J call TRBJ1-4, with D tentatively TRBD1 (6 bases). V was shortened by 1 base and J by 4 bases, with 10 bases between the two germline ends. This CDR3 comprises 15 residues. Germline V gene data show CDR1 as SGHAT and CDR2 as FQNNGV. CDR3 sequence reads: CASSLATGNNEKLFF. Here the CDR3 DNA reads TGTGCCAGCAGCTTAGCGACAGGAAATAATGAAAAACTGTTTTTT.

CDR3 sequence: CASSRGWDTGELFF. CDR3 in DNA: TGTGCCAGCAGCCGGGGGTGGGACACCGGGGAGCTGTTTTTT. The chain joins TRBV6-5 to TRBJ2-2; D possibly corresponds to TRBD2 (6 bases). The CDR3 consists of 14 residues. Per germline, CDR1 MNHEY and CDR2 SVGAGI. Trimming took 6 bases from V and 3 from J, leaving 11 bases between them.

V gene TRBV19 combines with J gene TRBJ2-6, with a tentative D call TRBD1 (6 bases). This CDR3 contains 15 residues. Germline-derived CDR1 and CDR2 are LNHDA and SQIVND (reference sequence). The germline V and J ends were trimmed by 7 bases and 4 bases, with 14 bases remaining between them. The chain's CDR3 is CASMDMGTGANVLTF. As DNA, the CDR3 is TGTGCCAGTATGGATATGGGGACAGGGGCCAACGTCCTGACTTTC.

J is TRBJ2-3 and V is TRBV9, with unresolved D. The germline CDR1 and CDR2 sequences are SGDLS and YYNGEE. There are 15 residues in the CDR3. V was trimmed by 0 bases and J by 4 bases, leaving 12 bases between them. The CDR3 DNA sequence: TGTGCCAGCAGCGTAGGTGGCTTATTCCCAGATACGCAGTATTTT. Protein: CASSVGGLFPDTQYF.

This rearrangement joins TRBV6-6 to TRBJ2-7, with a tentative D call TRBD2 (5 bases). This CDR3 contains 14 residues. V was shortened by 5 bases and J by 3 bases, with 14 bases between the two germline ends. Per the germline V gene, CDR1 is MNHNY and CDR2 is SVGAGI (reference sequence). The CDR3 loop is CASSADSGLYEQYF. In DNA, the CDR3 is TGTGCCAGCAGTGCGGACTCCGGCCTCTACGAGCAGTACTTC.

This clone was picked up one time. The chain joins TRBV5-6 to TRBJ1-1; perhaps TRBD1 as D (5 bases). This CDR3 spans 14 amino acids. Germline V gene sequence: CDR1 SGHDT, CDR2 YYEEEE. V lost 1 base to trimming and J lost 4 bases, with 11 bases between them. CDR3 in amino acids: CASSLNRISTEAFF. The DNA of the CDR3 is TGTGCCAGCAGCTTGAACAGGATTTCCACTGAAGCTTTCTTT.

The J gene is TRBJ1-1, the V gene TRBV5-1; 8 bases fit TRBD1. V shed 3 bases, J shed 4 bases, and the junction held 8 bases outside the gene matches. This CDR3 spans 15 amino acids. Germline CDR1 SGHRS, CDR2 YFSETQ. The CDR3 here is CASSSKQGGSTEAFF. In DNA, the CDR3 is TGCGCCAGCAGCTCTAAACAGGGGGGGAGCACTGAAGCTTTCTTT.

V usage is TRBV7-2 and J usage is TRBJ1-5, with a weak D call TRBD1 (6 bases). The CDR3 loop spans 14 amino acids. Germline V lookup: CDR1 SGHTA, CDR2 FQGNSA. V was cut by 5 bases and J by 6 bases, with 14 bases left in between. As DNA, the CDR3 is TGTGCCAGCAGCCGCACAGGGTTAGTTCAGCCCCAGCATTTT. Translating it yields CASSRTGLVQPQHF.

The rearrangement uses TRBV29-1 and TRBJ1-2; the match to TRBD1 covers 8 bases. V shed 5 bases and J 2 bases; nucleotides not matched to a gene: 10. There are 15 residues in the CDR3. Germline lookup yields CDR1 SQVTM and CDR2 ANQGSEA. The CDR3 loop is CSVNGWTGRNYGYTF. DNA of the CDR3: TGCAGCGTTAACGGTTGGACAGGGAGGAACTATGGCTACACCTTC.

The chain carries TRBV3-1 (or the pseudogene TRBV3-2) and TRBJ2-7, with 9 bases identical to TRBD2. V shed 1 base, J shed 4 bases, and the junction held 5 bases outside the gene matches. Germline V CDR1 and CDR2: LGHDT, YNNKEL (reference sequence). This CDR3 comprises 15 residues. As DNA, the CDR3 is TGTGCCAGCAGCCAAGGTAGCGGGAGTCTTTACGAGCAGTACTTC. Protein product: CASSQGSGSLYEQYF.

The chain joins TRBV7-2 to TRBJ2-1; 9 bases fit TRBD1. The CDR3 totals 15 residues. The germline gives CDR1 SGHTA, CDR2 FQGNSA. V was pared by 11 bases and J by 1 base, with 9 bases of the junction left unmatched. CDR3 coding DNA: TGTGCCGCAGTTGAGGGACAGGGATCCTACAATGAGCAGTTCTTC. Its protein is CAAVEGQGSYNEQFF. Variable domain in full (rest from reference TRBV7-2 and TRBJ2-1): GAGVSQSPSNKVTEKGKDVELRCDPISGHTALYWYRQSLGQGLEFLIYFQGNSAPDKSGLPSDRFSAERTGGSVSTLTIQRTQQEDSAVYLCAAVEGQGSYNEQFFGPGTRLTVL.

The J gene is TRBJ2-4, the V gene TRBV6-6; D might be TRBD2 (5 bases). The CDR3 length is 17 residues. Germline V gene lookup returns CDR1 MNHNY and CDR2 SVGAGI (reference sequence). Trimming left V 5 bases short and J 0 bases short, with 17 bases between. The CDR3 here is CASSRSREGLAKNIQYF. The CDR3 DNA reads as TGTGCCAGCAGTCGATCACGGGAAGGTCTAGCCAAAAACATTCAGTACTTC.